This record concerns one TCR beta chain sequence. V lost 5 bases and J 0 bases, leaving 10 bases between the germline ends. The germline CDR1 and CDR2 sequences are MDHEN and SYDVKM. The CDR3 has 14 residues. The sample originates from a study of blood T cell repertoires in COVID-19. Study-wide background: Spain, Italy and the United States supplied samples that represented acute and convalescent COVID-19. From T cells, B-cell-depleted T cells, or PBMCs came the material, which was cDNA or gDNA.

How the authors handled the data: The authors estimated nucleated cell counts from reference gene primer amplification. The data were produced by immunoSEQ multiplex PCR, yet TCRdb's version contains in-frame clones alone and is incomplete. V and J calls and clone size are as listed in that table; D and trimming were resolved from the DNA. Of 230,000 or so clones in the sample, around 84% are singletons; the top ten hold about 20%. The chain recombines TRBV28 with TRBJ1-1; no reliable D call. This sequence originates from a man younger than 40 with active or convalescent COVID-19. What was sequenced was peripheral blood. CDR3 nucleotides: TGTGCCAGCAGTGCCCCGGGAGTGAACACTGAAGCTTTCTTT. Its protein product is CASSAPGVNTEAFF. The full variable domain, its missing parts supplied by reference TRBV28 and TRBJ1-1, is DVKVTQSSRYLVKRTGEKVFLECVQDMDHENMFWYRQDPGLGLRLIYFSYDVKMKEKGDIPEGYSVSREKKERFSLILESASTNQTSMYLCASSAPGVNTEAFFGQGTRLTVV.